This T cell receptor beta chain was identified during a study of cytomegalovirus exposure and HLA in healthy donors. Study conclusions and caveats: With later analysis, a missense DCLRE1C variant became linked to TCR beta V- and J-gene trimming. Among TCR beta chains of equal frequency, HLA-associated ones were more clonally expanded in a later analysis. TCR beta V segments were, for the most part, productive about 87% or about 30% of the time in an earlier analysis.

On this clone: What it binds is not known.

The primer mix had 60 Vbeta and 13 Jbeta primers. Clones were sequenced by immunoSEQ multiplex PCR, and TCRdb holds only the in-frame ones, with some missing. Of about 150,000 clones detected, around 80% appear once; the ten largest clones hold approximately 2.4%. The TCR sequence derives from a male donor in good health and CMV-seronegative. Sequenced: PBMCs.

The CDR3 nucleotides are TGTGCCAGCAGTTTAACTAGCGGGGGCACAGATACGCAGTATTTT. Translated, it gives CASSLTSGGTDTQYF. V usage is TRBV27 and J usage is TRBJ2-3, with TRBD2 identical over 10 bases. V trimming: 2 bases; J trimming: 1 base; junction bases outside the gene matches: 0. Germline lookup yields CDR1 MNHEY and CDR2 SMNVEV (reference sequence). There are 15 residues in the CDR3.